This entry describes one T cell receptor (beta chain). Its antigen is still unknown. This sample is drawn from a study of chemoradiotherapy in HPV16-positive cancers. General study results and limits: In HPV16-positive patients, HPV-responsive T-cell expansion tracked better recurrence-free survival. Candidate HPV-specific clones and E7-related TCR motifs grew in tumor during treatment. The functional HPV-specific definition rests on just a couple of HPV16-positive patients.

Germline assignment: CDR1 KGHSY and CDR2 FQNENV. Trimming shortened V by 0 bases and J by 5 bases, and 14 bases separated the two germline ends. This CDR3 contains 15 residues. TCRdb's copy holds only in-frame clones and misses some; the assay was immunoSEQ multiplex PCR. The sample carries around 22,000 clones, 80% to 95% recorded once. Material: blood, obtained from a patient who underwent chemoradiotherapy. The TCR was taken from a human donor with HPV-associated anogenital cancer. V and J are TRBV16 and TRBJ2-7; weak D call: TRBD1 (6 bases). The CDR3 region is CASSQSVQGSHEQYF. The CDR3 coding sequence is TGTGCCAGCAGCCAATCTGTCCAGGGGTCCCACGAGCAGTACTTC.